These 3 T cell receptor beta chains originate from one sample sequenced in a study of post-analysis software for immune sequencing data. Study-level findings and limits: A few TRBV segments (TRBV5-6, TRBV5-1 and TRBV20-1 among them) occurred more frequently in patients than in controls.

The library was made from cDNA and included unique molecular identifiers. TCRdb redid the calling of the PCR reads with MiXCR, one entry per CDR3 protein. The data contain 650,000 to 850,000 distinct CDR3 sequences, about 53% of them seen just once; the ten biggest clones take up roughly 4.4%. These receptors have no known antigen. Sequenced: blood. These receptors all come from a girl between 5 and 17 years old with multiple sclerosis.

This chain joins TRBV5-5 and TRBJ2-7; no firm D call. Deletions cut 1 base from V and 2 bases from J, with 7 bases between. The CDR3 loop spans 13 amino acids. In germline, CDR1 is SGHKS, CDR2 YYEKEE (reference sequence). This CDR3 reads CASSLSEPYEQYF. The CDR3 nucleotides read TGTGCCAGCAGCTTGTCTGAACCCTACGAGCAGTACTTC.

The chain has TRBV13 and TRBJ1-2; 12 positions agree with TRBD1. Trimming removed 1 base from V and 4 bases from J; junction bases left unmatched: 1. The CDR3 is 15 amino acids. CDR1 is PRHDT, CDR2 FYEKMQ, per germline (reference sequence). This CDR3 is CASSLEGQGAYGYTF. The CDR3 coding sequence is TGTGCCAGCAGCTTAGAGGGACAGGGGGCCTATGGCTACACCTTC.

This clonotype was detected only a few times. The genes are TRBV19 and TRBJ1-5; D is ambiguous. The CDR3 consists of 13 residues. Looked up from germline, CDR1 is LNHDA and CDR2 is SQIVND (reference sequence). V lost 5 bases and J 8 bases, leaving 13 bases between the germline ends. The CDR3: CASSERRYEPQHF. CDR3 DNA: TGTGCCAGTAGTGAGAGGAGGTATGAGCCCCAGCATTTT.